These 26 T cell receptor beta chains originate from one sample sequenced in a study of shared clonotypes between healthy human individuals. TCRdb keeps only in-frame clones here, not all; method: immunoSEQ multiplex PCR. The sample has some 2 million clones, about 95% seen once. Naive CD8 cells, CD45RO-negative and positively selected for CCR7, excluded terminally differentiated effector memory CD45RA+ cells. The sample was naive CD8+ T cells sorted from blood. The origin of the receptors is a man between 18 and 35 years old in good health.

The chain recombines TRBV5-4 with TRBJ2-7; weak D call: TRBD1 (6 bases). The germline V and J ends were trimmed by 4 bases and 7 bases, with 12 bases remaining between them. The CDR3 length is 12 residues. The germline V gene encodes CDR1 SGHNT and CDR2 YYREEE (reference sequence). CDR3 coding DNA: TGTGCCAGCAGCCGGGAAGGGACAGAGCAGTACTTC. Protein product: CASSREGTEQYF.

This chain connects TRBV5-6 to TRBJ1-2, with 7 bases that match TRBD1. This CDR3 has 14 residues. The trim removed 0 bases at V and 6 bases at J, leaving 5 bases unmatched. Germline CDR1 and CDR2: SGHDT and YYEEEE. CDR3 amino acids: CASSLEQGLHGYTF. CDR3 nucleotide sequence: TGTGCCAGCAGCTTGGAACAGGGGCTCCATGGCTACACCTTC.

The chain joins TRBV27 to TRBJ1-5, with a possible D match to TRBD1 (6 bases). Trimming pared 3 bases from V and 0 bases from J, leaving 9 bases between. CDR3 size: 15 residues. CDR1 is MNHEY and CDR2 is SMNVEV in the germline V gene (reference sequence). The CDR3 bases are TGTGCCAGCAGTTTGGACAGATATAGCAATCAGCCCCAGCATTTT. It encodes CASSLDRYSNQPQHF.

CDR3 sequence (DNA): TGTGCCAGCAGCGTAGGTAAAGGGGCCCAATTGAACACTGAAGCTTTCTTT. It yields the protein CASSVGKGAQLNTEAFF. The gene calls are TRBV9 and TRBJ1-1; the D gene is possibly TRBD1 (5 bases). Trimming removed 0 bases at V and 0 bases at J, with 15 bases between. The CDR3 consists of 17 residues. Germline V lookup: CDR1 SGDLS, CDR2 YYNGEE.

The chain couples TRBV4-1 to TRBJ1-5, with D unclear. This CDR3 is built from 15 residues. Germline V lookup: CDR1 MGHRA, CDR2 YSYEKL. V lost 1 base, J lost 7 bases, and 14 bases lay in between. DNA of the CDR3: TGCGCCAGCAGCCAAGGCCCCTTGGAGGGCCAGCCCCAGCATTTT. As protein: CASSQGPLEGQPQHF.

J is TRBJ2-7 and V is TRBV6-5; D is perhaps TRBD1 or TRBD2 (5 bases each). The V gene lost 2 bases and the J gene lost 6 bases, with 11 bases spanning the gap. This CDR3 is built from 13 residues. Germline V gene data show CDR1 as MNHEY and CDR2 as SVGAGI. CDR3 sequence: CASSYLGAGEQYF. The CDR3 DNA sequence: TGTGCCAGCAGTTACCTCGGGGCGGGCGAGCAGTACTTC.

In this sample, this clone turned up once. The sample carries other DNA sequences with the same CDR3. The rearrangement uses TRBV19 and TRBJ1-5, with D perhaps matching TRBD1 (5 bases). This CDR3 has 15 residues. CDR1 is LNHDA, CDR2 SQIVND, per germline (reference sequence). The germline V and J ends were trimmed by 3 bases and 0 bases, with 9 bases remaining between them. The CDR3 region is CASSISGYSNQPQHF. The CDR3 DNA sequence: TGTGCCAGTAGTATCTCAGGGTATAGCAATCAGCCCCAGCATTTT.

The V gene is TRBV11-2, the J gene TRBJ2-7, with D possibly TRBD2 on 5 matching bases. The CDR3 consists of 13 residues. Germline V gene sequence: CDR1 SGHAT, CDR2 FQNNGV. The V and J ends lost 6 bases and 4 bases respectively, with 13 bases between them. The CDR3 loop is CASRGRAGYEQYF. CDR3 nucleotide sequence: TGTGCCAGCAGGGGGAGAGCCGGGTACGAGCAGTACTTC.

The CDR3, as DNA: TGTGCCAGCAGTTTGTTTGGCGGCTCCTACAATGAGCAGTTCTTC. This gives the protein CASSLFGGSYNEQFF. The chain links TRBV27 to TRBJ2-1, with D unresolved. CDR1 and CDR2 (germline): MNHEY, SMNVEV (reference sequence). The CDR3 has 15 residues. Trimming pared 3 bases from V and 0 bases from J, leaving 9 bases between.

This chain connects TRBV13 to TRBJ1-1; possibly TRBD1 for D (5 bases). Germline V gene lookup returns CDR1 PRHDT and CDR2 FYEKMQ (reference sequence). This CDR3 has 14 residues. V shed 2 bases and J shed 3 bases, with 10 bases lying between them. CDR3: CASSLFAQDTEAFF. The DNA for the CDR3 is TGTGCCAGCAGCTTATTCGCACAGGACACTGAAGCTTTCTTT.

The chain is built from TRBV7-2 and TRBJ1-1; D gene ambiguous. The CDR3 loop spans 12 amino acids. CDR1 is SGHTA and CDR2 is FQGNSA in the germline V gene. V was trimmed by 1 base and J by 5 bases, leaving 5 bases between them. CDR3 in DNA: TGTGCCAGCAGCTTAGGCCCTACTGAAGCTTTCTTT. It translates to CASSLGPTEAFF.

The rearrangement links TRBV6-5 to TRBJ1-2; no clear D gene. The V and J ends lost 0 bases and 1 base respectively, with 6 bases between them. In germline, CDR1 is MNHEY, CDR2 SVGAGI. The CDR3 is 14 residues long. The CDR3 sequence: CASSYSLNNYGYTF. CDR3 nucleotides: TGTGCCAGCAGTTACTCACTCAATAACTATGGCTACACCTTC.

V and J are TRBV4-3 and TRBJ2-5, with 7 nucleotides matching TRBD2. Germline CDR1 LGHNA, CDR2 YSLEER. After removal of 0 bases from V and 5 bases from J, the junction contained 6 bases not matched to a gene. The CDR3 extends over 15 amino acids. In DNA, the CDR3 is TGCGCCAGCAGCCAAGAATTAGCGGGTATGGAGACCCAGTACTTC. Translating gives CASSQELAGMETQYF.

The genes are TRBV6-5 and TRBJ2-7; D remains unclear. This CDR3 spans 14 amino acids. The germline CDR1 and CDR2 sequences are MNHEY and SVGAGI. The ends were cut back, 0 bases at V and 4 bases at J, with 10 bases in the middle. CDR3 nucleotides: TGTGCCAGCAGTTACTCCCTAGGGCTTTACGAGCAGTACTTC. It translates to CASSYSLGLYEQYF.

CDR3 residues: CASSLGVTGEWWTQYF. CDR3 in DNA: TGCGCCAGCAGCCTTGGTGTGACAGGGGAATGGTGGACCCAGTACTTC. The rearrangement links TRBV5-1 to TRBJ2-5, with 8 bases identical to TRBD1. Germline V lookup: CDR1 SGHRS, CDR2 YFSETQ. V gave up 4 bases and J gave up 7 bases; unmatched junction bases: 15. The CDR3 loop spans 16 amino acids.

CDR3 nucleotide sequence: TGTGCCAGCAGCTTGGAGTCGGGCGGGACCTGGGGCAATCAGCCCCAGCATTTT. Encoded protein: CASSLESGGTWGNQPQHF. V usage is TRBV7-9 and J usage is TRBJ1-5, with a possible D match to TRBD1 (5 bases). This CDR3 has 18 amino acids. CDR1 and CDR2 (germline): SEHNR, FQNEAQ (reference sequence). The V end lost 3 bases, the J end lost 2 bases, and 20 bases lay between the germline ends.

The V call is TRBV5-1, the J call TRBJ2-7; TRBD2 is a possible D gene (6 bases). The CDR3 sequence is 15 residues long. The germline V gene encodes CDR1 SGHRS and CDR2 YFSETQ. Trimming cost V 0 bases and J 3 bases, with 13 bases left between them. CDR3 residues: CASSLAERVSYEQYF. In DNA form, the CDR3 reads TGCGCCAGCAGCTTGGCCGAGCGGGTGAGCTACGAGCAGTACTTC. Full variable domain (remainder filled in from reference TRBV5-1 and TRBJ2-7): KAGVTQTPRYLIKTRGQQVTLSCSPISGHRSVSWYQQTPGQGLQFLFEYFSETQRNKGNFPGRFSGRQFSNSRSEMNVSTLELGDSALYLCASSLAERVSYEQYFGPGTRLTVT.

The chain has TRBV19 and TRBJ2-7, with unresolved D. Germline V gene lookup returns CDR1 LNHDA and CDR2 SQIVND (reference sequence). The CDR3 has 12 amino acids. V shed 3 bases and J shed 5 bases, with 8 bases lying between them. Here the CDR3 reads CASSMLGNEQYF. In nucleotides, the CDR3 is TGTGCCAGTAGTATGTTGGGAAACGAGCAGTACTTC. Supplemented by reference TRBV19 and TRBJ2-7, the full variable domain reads DGGITQSPKYLFRKEGQNVTLSCEQNLNHDAMYWYRQDPGQGLRLIYYSQIVNDFQKGDIAEGYSVSREKKESFPLTVTSAQKNPTAFYLCASSMLGNEQYFGPGTRLTVT.

The chain employs TRBV29-1 and TRBJ1-2; D gene uncertain. Germline CDR1 SQVTM, CDR2 ANQGSEA. Trimming removed 0 bases at V and 14 bases at J, with 16 bases between. The CDR3 is made up of 12 amino acids. CDR3 coding DNA: TGCAGCGTTGAAGAGGGCGAGGGTGGTTGGACCTTC. Its translation: CSVEEGEGGWTF.

V usage is TRBV2 and J usage is TRBJ2-1; 8 bases fit TRBD1. The CDR3 length is 15 residues. V shed 3 bases, J shed 4 bases, and the junction held 5 bases outside the gene matches. CDR1 and CDR2 from the germline V gene are SNHLY and FYNNEI. CDR3 DNA sequence: TGTGCCAGCAGTGATGCGGACAGGGAATACAATGAGCAGTTCTTC. Translated: CASSDADREYNEQFF. Filled out from reference TRBV2 and TRBJ2-1, the complete variable domain reads EPEVTQTPSHQVTQMGQEVILRCVPISNHLYFYWYRQILGQKVEFLVSFYNNEISEKSEIFDDQFSVERPDGSNFTLKIRSTKLEDSAMYFCASSDADREYNEQFFGPGTRLTVL.

This chain joins TRBV29-1 and TRBJ2-1; D unresolved. Germline CDR1 is SQVTM and CDR2 is ANQGSEA. The CDR3 contains 10 residues. Trimming cost V 7 bases and J 6 bases, with 7 bases left between them. As DNA, the CDR3 is TGCAGCGGAATTAGCAATGAGCAGTTCTTC. Protein product: CSGISNEQFF.

V gene TRBV6-4 combines with J gene TRBJ2-3, with D maybe TRBD1 (6 bases). The CDR3 spans 17 residues. CDR1 is MRHNA, CDR2 SNTAGT, per germline. Between the trimmed V and J ends, which lost 8 bases and 2 bases, there was a span of 23 bases. The CDR3 nucleotides read TGTGCCAGCGGGCCACCCCGGGGACATCTCAACACAGATACGCAGTATTTT. This encodes CASGPPRGHLNTDTQYF.

The chain is built from TRBV7-9 and TRBJ2-7; perhaps TRBD1 as D (6 bases). The CDR3 spans 15 residues. Germline V gene sequence: CDR1 SEHNR, CDR2 FQNEAQ (reference sequence). Trimming stripped 7 bases from V and 2 bases from J, with 18 bases between. The CDR3 nucleotides are TGTGCCAGCACCCATCCAGGCAGGGGCACCTACGAGCAGTACTTC. This codes for CASTHPGRGTYEQYF.

Of note for this clone: Other DNA sequences of this sample code for an identical CDR3. The chain links TRBV5-1 to TRBJ1-2; 10 bases line up with TRBD1. This CDR3 region has 14 residues. Germline V lookup: CDR1 SGHRS, CDR2 YFSETQ. Trimming at V came to 4 bases and at J to 5 bases, leaving 5 bases not matched to a gene. The CDR3 is CASSLGQGYYGYTF. The CDR3 DNA is TGCGCCAGCAGCCTGGGACAGGGGTATTATGGCTACACCTTC.

V and J are TRBV13 and TRBJ2-3; TRBD1 matches 10 bases. Germline CDR1 and CDR2: PRHDT and FYEKMQ (reference sequence). This CDR3 region has 16 residues. Trimming cost V 5 bases and J 1 base; bases outside gene matches: 6. This chain's CDR3 is CASSETGTGGTDTQYF. CDR3 in DNA: TGTGCCAGCAGCGAAACCGGGACAGGGGGCACAGATACGCAGTATTTT.

The chain has TRBV5-6 and TRBJ2-1, with TRBD2 matching 10 bases. J was trimmed by 2 bases and V by 4 bases; bases with no gene match: 3. The germline CDR1 and CDR2 sequences are SGHDT and YYEEEE. The CDR3 is made up of 15 amino acids. The CDR3 bases are TGTGCCAGCAGCGGTGGGACTAGCGCCTACAATGAGCAGTTCTTC. Its protein is CASSGGTSAYNEQFF.